This TCR beta chain was captured by sequencing in a study of shared clonotypes between healthy human individuals. Across the whole study: The cohort comprised two women and a few men. Their ages spanned 18 to 49 years.

Sequencing was performed with immunoSEQ multiplex PCR; in TCRdb, only in-frame clones are kept and a portion is missing. The repertoire holds 600,000 to 700,000 clones, with around 78% as singletons. The CDR3 runs to 12 residues. Germline V gene data show CDR1 as MNHEY and CDR2 as SMNVEV (reference sequence). The V gene end was trimmed by 5 bases and the J gene end by 4 bases; junction bases not matched to a gene: 0. Whole-study results and caveats: Although depth was large, rarefaction showed that sequencing of the sorted subsets was incomplete. Memory subsets generally showed lower estimated richness than naive subsets. The small donor group covered limited genetic and exposure diversity.

A word on this clone: Its target is not known.

The receptor's source is a woman aged 25 to 45 in good health. The chain is built from TRBV27 and TRBJ1-2; 8 positions match TRBD1. The sequenced sample was memory CD4+ T cells sorted from blood. Regarding subset: CD45RA-negative fraction. The CDR3 DNA sequence: TGTGCCAGCAGTGACAGGGGCTATGGCTACACCTTC. Translation gives CASSDRGYGYTF.